The source of this TCR beta chain is a study of T cell repertoires in cytomegalovirus infection. Study information: Use of recently identified HLA-C-restricted and well-studied HLA-B-restricted CMV epitopes was part of the study. Evidence of both CMV infection and a matching HLA type came from public TCR beta signatures. Study results and limitations: Cumulative frequency of public TCR beta families picked out carriers of CMV plus the relevant HLA. Ex vivo, HLA-C-restricted CMV-specific TCR beta clonotypes prevailed over the rest of the response.

TCRdb re-derived calls from the reads in MiXCR, one entry per CDR3 protein. The sample contains about 470,000 distinct CDR3 sequences, roughly 42% of which appear only once. The CDR3 spans 14 residues. V lost 4 bases to trimming and J lost 3 bases, with 9 bases between them. The germline gives CDR1 LNHDA, CDR2 SQIVND (reference sequence). This clonotype was observed a handful of times. Its antigen is unidentified. The chain employs TRBV19 and TRBJ1-4; D unclear. The receptor was derived from a human donor in good health (CMV status not recorded). Some clones in this sample may be carry-over from other donors' samples. Sequencing used cultured PBMCs, obtained from culture after CMV antigen stimulation. Written as DNA, the CDR3 is TGTGCCAGTAGTAGGAGACTATCTAATGAAAAACTGTTTTTT. It yields the protein CASSRRLSNEKLFF.